These 24 T cell receptor beta chains were sequenced from one sample in a study of T cells in localized non-small cell lung cancer. Assay: immunoSEQ multiplex PCR; the TCRdb copy retains only in-frame clones and omits some. The sample carries about 78,000 clones, around four fifths recorded once. The input for sequencing was peripheral blood, taken before any cancer treatment. Receptors were obtained from a man aged 35 to 69 with stage I lung adenocarcinoma.

The rearrangement joins TRBV7-2 to TRBJ2-7, with D unresolved. The CDR3 is made up of 13 amino acids. CDR1 and CDR2 (germline): SGHTA, FQGNSA. Trimming pared 1 base from V and 5 bases from J, leaving 9 bases between. The CDR3 sequence is CASSLEGLNEQYF. The CDR3 nucleotides are TGTGCCAGCAGCTTAGAAGGGTTAAACGAGCAGTACTTC.

Points on this clone: Additional DNA sequences in this sample encode the identical CDR3. This chain joins TRBV7-3 and TRBJ2-2; 11 nucleotides match TRBD1. This CDR3 is 17 amino acids long. The germline gives CDR1 SGHTA, CDR2 FQGTGA. V trimming: 2 bases; J trimming: 5 bases; junction bases outside the gene matches: 7. CDR3 sequence (DNA): TGTGCCAGCAGCTTAGTGTCGGGGACAGGGGGGACCGGGGAGCTGTTTTTT. Its translation: CASSLVSGTGGTGELFF.

The chain is built from TRBV4-3 and TRBJ1-5; tentative D call: TRBD1 (6 bases). Trimming removed 2 bases at V and 4 bases at J, with 21 bases between. The CDR3 totals 18 residues. Looked up from germline, CDR1 is LGHNA and CDR2 is YSLEER. CDR3 DNA sequence: TGCGCCAGCAGCCAAAAAAGGGTGGGGGGCGCCGGGAATCAGCCCCAGCATTTT. Protein: CASSQKRVGGAGNQPQHF.

This sequence joins TRBV4-2 and TRBJ1-4, with 11 bases fitting TRBD1. The germline CDR1 and CDR2 sequences are LGHNA and YNFKEQ. The CDR3 loop spans 14 amino acids. V shed 3 bases and J 7 bases; nucleotides not matched to a gene: 1. CDR3 DNA sequence: TGTGCCAGCAGCCAGGGACAGGGGGGTGAAAAACTGTTTTTT. Translation: CASSQGQGGEKLFF.

The rearrangement uses TRBV5-4 and TRBJ1-1; unclear D gene. V dropped 1 base and J dropped 4 bases, with 11 bases sitting between them. Germline loops: CDR1 SGHNT, CDR2 YYREEE (reference sequence). This CDR3 region has 14 residues. DNA for the CDR3: TGTGCCAGCAGCTTGCGCGGCCCCAGCACTGAAGCTTTCTTT. Encoded protein: CASSLRGPSTEAFF.

V usage is TRBV18 and J usage is TRBJ2-1, with 12 bases lining up with TRBD2. The V and J ends lost 3 bases and 6 bases, in that order; junction bases with no gene match: 6. Germline V gene lookup returns CDR1 KGHSH and CDR2 LQKENI. The CDR3 spans 16 residues. CDR3 protein: CASSPTKGLAGNEQFF. In DNA form, the CDR3 reads TGTGCCAGCTCACCTACCAAGGGACTAGCGGGCAATGAGCAGTTCTTC. Based on the CDR3 plus reference TRBV18 and TRBJ2-1, the full variable domain is NAGVMQNPRHLVRRRGQEARLRCSPMKGHSHVYWYRQLPEEGLKFMVYLQKENIIDESGMPKERFSAEFPKEGPSILRIQQVVRGDSAAYFCASSPTKGLAGNEQFFGPGTRLTVL.

This chain links TRBV6-5 with TRBJ1-1, with 7 positions matching TRBD1. CDR3 length: 11 amino acids. J gave up 11 bases and V 6 bases, and 6 bases lay outside the gene matches. Germline loops: CDR1 MNHEY, CDR2 SVGAGI. In nucleotides, the CDR3 is TGTGCCAGCAGGCGACAGGGAGGCGCTTTCTTT. This encodes CASRRQGGAFF.

The chain carries TRBV7-3 and TRBJ2-7; 9 nucleotides align to TRBD2. From germline, CDR1 is SGHTA and CDR2 FQGTGA. The CDR3 consists of 13 residues. V was clipped by 4 bases and J by 8 bases; unmatched bases: 6. The CDR3 reads CASSSTGTSKQYF. The CDR3 coding sequence is TGTGCCAGCAGCTCTACCGGGACTAGCAAGCAGTACTTC. The whole variable domain, filled in from reference TRBV7-3 and TRBJ2-7, reads GAGVSQTPSNKVTEKGKYVELRCDPISGHTALYWYRQSLGQGPEFLIYFQGTGAADDSGLPNDRFFAVRPEGSVSTLKIQRTERGDSAVYLCASSSTGTSKQYFGPGTRLTVT.

The chain couples TRBV19 to TRBJ2-7; 11 nucleotides line up with TRBD2. This CDR3 is 15 amino acids long. J gave up 1 base and V 4 bases, and 3 bases lay outside the gene matches. Germline V gene sequence: CDR1 LNHDA, CDR2 SQIVND (reference sequence). The CDR3 is CASSRASGGSYEQYF. The CDR3, as DNA: TGTGCCAGTAGTAGGGCTAGCGGGGGGTCCTACGAGCAGTACTTC.

This chain joins TRBV19 and TRBJ2-7, with a possible D match to TRBD1 (6 bases). Germline V gives CDR1 LNHDA, CDR2 SQIVND (reference sequence). The ends were cut back, 1 base at V and 3 bases at J, with 7 bases in the middle. The CDR3 sequence is 13 residues long. As DNA, the CDR3 is TGTGCCAGTAGTATAGGGACAGACTACGAGCAGTACTTC. Its protein is CASSIGTDYEQYF.

This clone has only one observation. The chain links TRBV7-9 to TRBJ2-7; tentatively, D is TRBD1 (7 bases). Germline-derived CDR1 and CDR2 are SEHNR and FQNEAQ (reference sequence). The CDR3 runs to 15 residues. Trimming removed 3 bases from V and 2 bases from J, with 14 bases in between. CDR3 coding DNA: TGTGCCAGCAGCTTTCAGGGGGGAAATCCCTACGAGCAGTACTTC. It encodes CASSFQGGNPYEQYF.

The chain carries TRBV7-9 and TRBJ2-1; D remains unclear. CDR3 size: 15 residues. Looked up from germline, CDR1 is SEHNR and CDR2 is FQNEAQ (reference sequence). V lost 5 bases to trimming and J lost 3 bases, with 14 bases between them. This chain's CDR3 is CASSHSRGRYNEQFF. DNA for the CDR3: TGTGCCAGCAGCCACTCTCGCGGACGCTACAATGAGCAGTTCTTC. Together with reference TRBV7-9 and TRBJ2-1, the CDR3 gives the full variable domain: DTGVSQNPRHKITKRGQNVTFRCDPISEHNRLYWYRQTLGQGPEFLTYFQNEAQLEKSRLLSDRFSAERPKGSFSTLEIQRTEQGDSAMYLCASSHSRGRYNEQFFGPGTRLTVL.

J is TRBJ2-6 and V is TRBV25-1; unclear D gene. Looked up from germline, CDR1 is MGHDK and CDR2 is SYGVNS. The CDR3 runs 17 residues. The V gene lost 6 bases and the J gene lost 0 bases, with 15 bases spanning the gap. CDR3 region: CASSLIAVSSGANVLTF. The CDR3 DNA reads TGTGCCAGCAGCCTAATTGCGGTTAGCTCTGGGGCCAACGTCCTGACTTTC.

This clone appeared once. The rearrangement joins TRBV6-1 to TRBJ1-1; weak D call: TRBD1 (5 bases). Germline CDR1 reads MNHNS; CDR2 reads SASEGT. Trimming removed 1 base from V and 1 base from J, with 19 bases in between. This CDR3 has 18 amino acids. CDR3 loop: CASSEVSLFWGRNTEAFF. CDR3 bases: TGTGCCAGCAGTGAAGTGTCTCTTTTTTGGGGCAGGAACACTGAAGCTTTCTTT.

The rearrangement joins TRBV7-9 to TRBJ2-6; tentatively, D is TRBD2 (6 bases). CDR1 SEHNR and CDR2 FQNEAQ come from the germline V gene (reference sequence). V was pared by 4 bases and J by 1 base, with 11 bases between. The CDR3 extends over 16 amino acids. The CDR3 loop is CASSSPSGSGANVLTF. CDR3 nucleotides: TGTGCCAGCAGCTCGCCCAGCGGGTCTGGGGCCAACGTCCTGACTTTC. Using reference TRBV7-9 and TRBJ2-6 for the parts outside the CDR3, the full variable domain is DTGVSQNPRHKITKRGQNVTFRCDPISEHNRLYWYRQTLGQGPEFLTYFQNEAQLEKSRLLSDRFSAERPKGSFSTLEIQRTEQGDSAMYLCASSSPSGSGANVLTFGAGSRLTVL.

The chain couples TRBV2 to TRBJ2-1; D gene uncertain. Germline values: CDR1 SNHLY, CDR2 FYNNEI. The ends were cut back, 4 bases at V and 2 bases at J, with 21 bases in the middle. The CDR3 spans 18 residues. The CDR3 sequence is CASSVGPSTSHPYNEQFF. In DNA form, the CDR3 reads TGTGCCAGCAGTGTGGGCCCGTCTACCTCTCACCCCTACAATGAGCAGTTCTTC.

The V call is TRBV19, the J call TRBJ2-1, with TRBD2 matching 8 bases. CDR3 length: 14 residues. The J segment lost 10 bases and the V segment lost 5 bases, leaving 10 bases of the junction unmatched. Germline-derived CDR1 and CDR2 are LNHDA and SQIVND (reference sequence). This CDR3 is CASSGSGSRLEQFF. As DNA, the CDR3 is TGTGCCAGTAGTGGGAGCGGGAGTCGGTTAGAGCAGTTCTTC.

This clone was observed a handful of times. V usage is TRBV9 and J usage is TRBJ1-3; the D is unclear. The CDR3 extends over 15 amino acids. Germline V CDR1 and CDR2: SGDLS, YYNGEE. Trimming stripped 0 bases from V and 4 bases from J, with 11 bases between. Here the CDR3 DNA reads TGTGCCAGCAGCGTAGATGGGAGACCGGGAAACACCATATATTTT. Encoded protein: CASSVDGRPGNTIYF. The complete variable domain, with remaining parts taken from reference TRBV9 and TRBJ1-3, reads DSGVTQTPKHLITATGQRVTLRCSPRSGDLSVYWYQQSLDQGLQFLIQYYNGEERAKGNILERFSAQQFPDLHSELNLSSLELGDSALYFCASSVDGRPGNTIYFGEGSWLTVV.

The V and J genes are TRBV28 and TRBJ2-5, with D perhaps matching TRBD1 (6 bases). Germline V gives CDR1 MDHEN, CDR2 SYDVKM. The CDR3 contains 13 residues. Trimming pared 7 bases from V and 2 bases from J, leaving 11 bases between. The CDR3 DNA sequence: TGTGCCAGCAATGTAGGGGGACAAGAGACCCAGTACTTC. Translated: CASNVGGQETQYF.

The chain couples TRBV2 to TRBJ2-5; possible D gene TRBD2, 5 bases. Trimming stripped 4 bases from V and 5 bases from J, with 11 bases between. The CDR3 runs 13 residues. CDR1 is SNHLY, CDR2 FYNNEI, per germline. DNA for the CDR3: TGTGCCAGCAGTGGACTAACCGTGGAGACCCAGTACTTC. Amino acid sequence: CASSGLTVETQYF.

This clone qualifies as medium-sized. This sequence joins TRBV15 and TRBJ2-7; 7 bases are shared with TRBD2. V dropped 0 bases and J dropped 3; count of bases not matched to a gene: 5. Germline lookup yields CDR1 LNHNV and CDR2 YYDKDF (reference sequence). The CDR3 spans 15 residues. The CDR3 region is CATSREPSGIYEQYF. CDR3 nucleotides: TGTGCCACCAGCAGAGAGCCTAGCGGTATCTACGAGCAGTACTTC.

The chain uses TRBV28 and TRBJ2-3; D perhaps matches TRBD2 (5 bases). Deletions cut 5 bases from V and 4 bases from J, with 19 bases between. The CDR3 consists of 16 residues. Per germline, CDR1 MDHEN and CDR2 SYDVKM. The CDR3 is CASSNSDSLWADTQYF. CDR3 DNA: TGTGCCAGCAGTAATTCGGACTCATTATGGGCAGATACGCAGTATTTT.

The rearrangement uses TRBV29-1 and TRBJ2-7, with D unclear. The germline V gene has CDR1 SQVTM and CDR2 ANQGSEA. Trimming took 6 bases from V and 6 from J, leaving 18 bases between them. This CDR3 is 13 amino acids long. CDR3 sequence reads: CSVIVGRKSEQYF. In DNA, the CDR3 is TGCAGCGTCATAGTCGGCAGGAAGAGCGAGCAGTACTTC.

This clone was counted a few times. V is TRBV30 and J is TRBJ2-2, with 10 nucleotides matching TRBD2. Germline CDR1 reads GTSNPN; CDR2 reads SVGIG (reference sequence). CDR3 size: 16 residues. Trimming cost V 3 bases and J 4 bases; bases outside gene matches: 8. The CDR3, as DNA: TGTGCCTGGAGCCGAAAAAGCGGGGGGGGCACCGGGGAGCTGTTTTTT. It yields the protein CAWSRKSGGGTGELFF.